The next 29 T cell receptor beta chains were all read from a single sample in a study. TCRdb passed the 5' RACE reads through MiXCR, listing each CDR3 protein once. There are 40,000 to 65,000 distinct CDR3 sequences in the sample; approximately 24% occur only once, and approximately 3.3% lies in the top ten. Sequenced material: tumor-infiltrating naive CD4+ T cells sorted from the breast tumor. The subset is: naive CD4+ T cells, CD4+CD45RA+CD25-. These receptors were taken from a female donor with breast cancer.

This clonotype was observed a few times. The chain links TRBV20-1 to TRBJ1-1; TRBD1 might be the D (5 bases). This CDR3 contains 13 residues. Trimming shortened V by 4 bases and J by 1 base, and 10 bases separated the two germline ends. In germline, CDR1 is DFQATT, CDR2 SNEGSKA (reference sequence). CDR3 nucleotides: TGCAGTGCTAAAGTAACAGGGAACACTGAAGCTTTCTTT. This sequence encodes CSAKVTGNTEAFF.

The chain couples TRBV29-1 to TRBJ2-3; D gene ambiguous. CDR3 length: 13 amino acids. The V gene lost 4 bases and the J gene lost 2 bases, with 10 bases spanning the gap. Germline assignment: CDR1 SQVTM and CDR2 ANQGSEA. CDR3 nucleotides: TGCAGCGTTGTCCCAATGATCACAGATACGCAGTATTTT. Translated: CSVVPMITDTQYF.

This clonotype has only a few counts. The chain carries TRBV6-6 and TRBJ1-2; D is perhaps TRBD1 (6 bases). The CDR3 runs 13 residues. The germline V gene encodes CDR1 MNHNY and CDR2 SVGAGI (reference sequence). V gave up 6 bases and J gave up 7 bases, with 15 bases separating them. CDR3 sequence: CASRPGGASGYTF. The CDR3 nucleotides are TGTGCCAGCAGGCCTGGGGGCGCGAGTGGCTACACCTTC.

This clonotype was counted a few times. This chain links TRBV12-3 or TRBV12-4 with TRBJ1-3, with D perhaps TRBD1 (6 bases). V dropped 4 bases and J dropped 7 bases, with 14 bases sitting between them. This CDR3 spans 14 amino acids. CDR3: CASSSRGNSNTIYF. The CDR3 bases are TGTGCCAGCAGTTCCAGGGGAAATTCGAACACCATATATTTT.

This clonotype was counted at least ten times. This sequence joins TRBV7-6 and TRBJ2-2; no clear D. The V end was cut by 4 bases, the J end by 5 bases, with 11 bases between. The CDR3 runs to 14 residues. Germline CDR1 reads SGHVS; CDR2 reads FNYEAQ. The CDR3, as DNA: TGTGCCAGCAGCTCTACACACCTAACCGGGGAGCTGTTTTTT. Protein sequence: CASSSTHLTGELFF.

This clonotype was picked up a small number of times. One base away lies a much larger clone, so this may be a sequencing read error. V is TRBV5-1 and J is TRBJ1-2, with TRBD1 matching 7 bases. Germline-derived CDR1 and CDR2 are SGHRS and YFSETQ. The CDR3 spans 15 residues. CDR3 DNA: TGCGCCAGCAGCTTTTCGGGACAGTCGGGCTATGGCAACACCTTC. It yields the protein CASSFSGQSGYGNTF. Full variable domain (remainder filled in from reference TRBV5-1 and TRBJ1-2): KAGVTQTPRYLIKTRGQQVTLSCSPISGHRSVSWYQQTPGQGLQFLFEYFSETQRNKGNFPGRFSGRQFSNSRSEMNVSTLELGDSALYLCASSFSGQSGYGNTFGSGTRLTVV.

This clonotype was seen more than once but under ten times. A read error may explain this, as a much larger clone is one base away. This CDR3 fails to terminate in the conserved phenylalanine or tryptophan, so it likely reflects a read error. The chain couples TRBV20-1 to TRBJ2-3, with 8 bases fitting TRBD2. Germline assignment: CDR1 DFQATT and CDR2 SNEGSKA (reference sequence). This CDR3 spans 14 amino acids. The trim removed 3 bases at V and 6 bases at J, leaving 8 bases unmatched. CDR3 protein: CSARAGLVLDTQYI. CDR3 DNA sequence: TGCAGTGCTAGGGCGGGACTAGTTCTGGATACGCAGTATATT.

Regarding this clonotype: A much larger clone differs from this one at a single base, so this may be a read error. The gene calls are TRBV6-1 and TRBJ2-5; D gene uncertain. The CDR3 extends over 14 amino acids. Germline V lookup: CDR1 MNHNS, CDR2 SASEGT. This CDR3 reads CASREGPDQETQYF. The CDR3 DNA sequence: TGTGCCAGCAGGGAAGGCCCGGATCAAGAGACCCAGTACTTC.

The genes are TRBV7-2 and TRBJ2-5, with D hard to call. The germline gives CDR1 SGHTA, CDR2 FQGNSA. CDR3 length: 15 amino acids. The germline V and J ends were trimmed by 2 bases and 4 bases, with 14 bases remaining between them. The CDR3 sequence is CASSLFGPGRETQYF. Written as DNA, the CDR3 is TGTGCCAGCAGCTTATTCGGACCCGGCCGAGAGACCCAGTACTTC.

The chain combines TRBV7-2 with TRBJ2-3; D gene ambiguous. Germline V gene lookup returns CDR1 SGHTA and CDR2 FQGNSA. The CDR3 runs 13 residues. V was cut by 0 bases and J by 8 bases, with 9 bases left in between. CDR3 nucleotides: TGTGCCAGCAGCTTAGCCTCAGTGGGTACGCAGTATTTT. This encodes CASSLASVGTQYF.

This CDR3 reads CSARAWASGRVPDTQYF. As DNA, the CDR3 is TGCAGTGCTAGAGCGTGGGCTAGCGGGAGGGTCCCAGATACGCAGTATTTT. The V call is TRBV20-1, the J call TRBJ2-3, with TRBD2 matching over 12 bases. The CDR3 extends over 17 amino acids. V lost 1 base, J lost 4 bases, and 9 bases stayed unmatched. Germline CDR1 DFQATT, CDR2 SNEGSKA (reference sequence).

This clonotype was counted once. A read error may produce the germline difference seen at one junction end. The gene calls are TRBV5-1 and TRBJ2-1; D gene unclear. Germline lookup yields CDR1 SGHRS and CDR2 YFSETQ. The CDR3 totals 15 residues. CDR3 region: CASSFDTRSYNERFF. The CDR3 DNA reads TGCGCCAGCAGTTTCGACACCAGATCCTACAATGAGCGGTTCTTC.

CDR3 amino acids: CASNQWGGQYEQYF. The DNA of the CDR3 is TGTGCCAGCAACCAGTGGGGGGGCCAGTACGAGCAGTACTTC. V is TRBV2 and J is TRBJ2-7; TRBD2 might be the D (7 bases). CDR1 is SNHLY and CDR2 is FYNNEI in the germline V gene. The CDR3 has 14 amino acids. Trimming pared 7 bases from V and 4 bases from J, leaving 17 bases between.

Concerning this clonotype itself: A read error may produce the germline difference seen at one junction end. The V call is TRBV12-3 or TRBV12-4, the J call TRBJ1-4; D is possibly TRBD1 (6 bases). The CDR3 sequence is 14 residues long. The CDR3 sequence: CASSKGQLNEKLVF. CDR3 in DNA: TGTGCCAGCAGCAAAGGACAGCTTAATGAAAAACTGGTTTTT.

The J gene is TRBJ2-6, the V gene TRBV5-1; unclear D gene. V was trimmed by 1 base and J by 1 base, leaving 9 bases between them. Germline V lookup: CDR1 SGHRS, CDR2 YFSETQ. This CDR3 region has 16 residues. The CDR3: CASSLFAGSGANVLTF. The CDR3 coding sequence is TGCGCCAGCAGCTTGTTCGCCGGATCTGGGGCCAACGTCCTGACTTTC.

With respect to this clonotype: The germline gene is not matched at one end of the junction; a read error may be the cause. This rearrangement joins TRBV6-2 or TRBV6-3 to TRBJ1-5; TRBD1 might be the D (5 bases). The CDR3 length is 15 residues. Germline lookup yields CDR1 MNHEY and CDR2 SVGEGT. DNA of the CDR3: TGTGCCAGCAGATACGGGACTTCGAGCAATCAACCCCAGCATTTT. This encodes CASRYGTSSNQPQHF.

This clonotype came up a few times. The rearrangement joins TRBV27 to TRBJ2-5; D gene unclear. CDR3 length equals 14 residues. The ends were cut back, 3 bases at V and 0 bases at J, with 8 bases in the middle. Germline loops: CDR1 MNHEY, CDR2 SMNVEV (reference sequence). The CDR3 sequence: CASSFNYHQETQYF. CDR3 in DNA: TGTGCCAGCAGTTTTAACTATCACCAAGAGACCCAGTACTTC.

This clonotype was recorded at least ten times. V is TRBV6-5 and J is TRBJ1-2; D might be TRBD1 (6 bases). Germline V CDR1 and CDR2: MNHEY, SVGAGI. V was clipped by 0 bases and J by 5 bases, with 13 bases between them. This CDR3 spans 15 amino acids. The CDR3 DNA sequence: TGTGCCAGCAGTTACTCGTGGAGACAGGAATATGGCTACACCTTC. Protein product: CASSYSWRQEYGYTF.

There are a few counts of this clonotype. The CDR3 reads CASSIRPRQNTGELFF. As DNA, the CDR3 is TGTGCCAGTAGTATAAGGCCGAGGCAGAACACCGGGGAGCTGTTTTTT. The chain links TRBV19 to TRBJ2-2; D is unclear. The V end was cut by 2 bases, the J end by 1 base, with 11 bases between. CDR3 size: 16 residues. Germline CDR1 is LNHDA and CDR2 is SQIVND (reference sequence).

This clonotype showed up many times. CDR3 region: CASSLSSSTDTQYF. The CDR3 DNA sequence: TGTGCCAGCAGCTTAAGCTCGAGCACAGATACGCAGTATTTT. This chain links TRBV7-2 with TRBJ2-3, with D unresolved. CDR1 is SGHTA and CDR2 is FQGNSA in the germline V gene. The CDR3 extends over 14 amino acids. The V gene lost 2 bases and the J gene lost 0 bases, with 6 bases spanning the gap.

The rearrangement links TRBV5-1 to TRBJ1-1; D gene unclear. Germline V lookup: CDR1 SGHRS, CDR2 YFSETQ. Trimming removed 7 bases at V and 0 bases at J, with 10 bases between. This CDR3 spans 13 amino acids. The CDR3 reads CASARTLNTEAFF. CDR3 in DNA: TGCGCCAGCGCCCGCACGCTGAACACTGAAGCTTTCTTT.

This clonotype was recorded a few times. The J gene is TRBJ1-2, the V gene TRBV4-1; no clear D. CDR3 size: 15 residues. V was pared by 0 bases and J by 1 base, with 9 bases between. Germline CDR1 MGHRA, CDR2 YSYEKL. DNA of the CDR3: TGCGCCAGCAGCCAAGACATTGGCAGTAACTATGGCTACACCTTC. Translation gives CASSQDIGSNYGYTF.

This clonotype appeared a single time. The junction does not match germline at one end; this may be a read error. The V and J genes are TRBV5-1 and TRBJ1-1, with D unclear. CDR3 length: 13 amino acids. Germline CDR1 and CDR2: SGHRS and YFSETQ. Written as DNA, the CDR3 is TGCACCAGCGGCTTACGGTGGGACACTGAAGCTTTCTTT. Its protein is CTSGLRWDTEAFF.

The chain joins TRBV10-3 to TRBJ2-1; perhaps TRBD2 as D (5 bases). Between the trimmed V and J ends, which lost 3 bases and 2 bases, there was a span of 8 bases. The germline CDR1 and CDR2 sequences are ENHRY and SYGVKD. The CDR3 runs 14 residues. CDR3 loop: CAISDGGPYNEQFF. For the CDR3, the DNA is TGTGCCATCAGTGACGGCGGGCCCTACAATGAGCAGTTCTTC.

This chain links TRBV20-1 with TRBJ2-1; D not resolved. The CDR3 sequence is 13 residues long. V was pared by 0 bases and J by 8 bases, with 11 bases between. The germline V gene encodes CDR1 DFQATT and CDR2 SNEGSKA (reference sequence). The CDR3 protein is CSAREPPLDEQFF. The CDR3 DNA reads TGCAGTGCTAGAGAACCCCCGTTAGATGAGCAGTTCTTC.

This clonotype was detected a few times. This chain connects TRBV7-8 to TRBJ1-2; perhaps TRBD1 as D (6 bases). Germline assignment: CDR1 SGHVS and CDR2 FQNEAQ. The V gene lost 4 bases and the J gene lost 2 bases, with 14 bases spanning the gap. This CDR3 has 15 amino acids. Here the CDR3 DNA reads TGTGCCAGCAGCTCAAGGACAGCTCGAAACTATGGCTACACCTTC. Its translation is CASSSRTARNYGYTF.

CDR3 loop: CASSLEQGGEQYF. The CDR3 nucleotides read TGCGCCAGCAGCTTGGAACAGGGGGGCGAGCAGTACTTC. The rearrangement joins TRBV5-1 to TRBJ2-7, with 8 nucleotides matching TRBD1. Unmatched junction bases numbered 2, after V lost 0 bases and J lost 6 bases. Germline V lookup: CDR1 SGHRS, CDR2 YFSETQ. The CDR3 extends over 13 amino acids.

Only a few counts were recorded for this clonotype. The V gene is TRBV18, the J gene TRBJ2-6; D remains ambiguous. Germline-derived CDR1 and CDR2 are KGHSH and LQKENI. Trimming took off 6 bases at V and 1 base at J, with 7 bases between the two ends. The CDR3 runs 14 residues. CDR3 residues: CASSVTSGANVLTF. In DNA form, the CDR3 reads TGTGCCAGCTCTGTCACTTCTGGGGCCAACGTCCTGACTTTC.

The chain links TRBV5-1 to TRBJ2-1; 8 nucleotides match TRBD2. J gave up 9 bases and V 4 bases, and 9 bases lay outside the gene matches. The CDR3 contains 14 residues. Germline V CDR1 and CDR2: SGHRS, YFSETQ. CDR3 in DNA: TGCGCCAGCAGCCCAGGGACTAGTGGCGGTGAGCAGTTCTTC. Translation: CASSPGTSGGEQFF.